This T cell receptor beta chain was sequenced during a study of T cell responses to AZD1222 COVID-19 vaccine. Study observations and caveats: The sample set comprised mostly white British donors with more females, and clonal diversity was possibly underestimated. Targets within unmutated variant regions were reportedly found for nearly half of spike-specific TCRs. Just a handful of AZD1222 recipients were seropositive at baseline. The span of vaccine-associated CD4 TCRs extended across spike, with dominance at 160-218 and 743-854.

The CDR3 is 13 residues long. Trimming left V 4 bases short and J 2 bases short, with 8 bases between. Per the germline V gene, CDR1 is KGHSH and CDR2 is LQKENI. Only in-frame clones appear in the TCRdb table, and some are missing; sequencing was by immunoSEQ multiplex PCR. The data contain around 92,000 clones, approximately 90% of them singletons. On this clone itself: Its antigen is not known.

This clonotype originated in an adult in good health. This specimen was peripheral blood, taken on day 0 of AZD1222 vaccination. V and J are TRBV18 and TRBJ1-1; D may be TRBD1 (5 bases). In DNA, the CDR3 is TGTGCCAGCTCACGCGACAGCAACACTGAAGCTTTCTTT. It encodes CASSRDSNTEAFF.